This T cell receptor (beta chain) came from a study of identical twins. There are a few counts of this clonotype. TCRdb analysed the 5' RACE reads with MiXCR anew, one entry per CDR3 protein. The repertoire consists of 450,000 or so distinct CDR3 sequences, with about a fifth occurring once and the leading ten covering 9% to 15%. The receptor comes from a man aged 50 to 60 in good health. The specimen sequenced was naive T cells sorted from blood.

In DNA form, the CDR3 reads TGTGCCAGCAGCTTACAGGTATTATCCAATGAGCAGTTCTTC. This sequence encodes CASSLQVLSNEQFF. V is TRBV7-2 and J is TRBJ2-1, with unresolved D. Germline V gene lookup returns CDR1 SGHTA and CDR2 FQGNSA. The CDR3 contains 14 residues. Trimming removed 2 bases at V and 6 bases at J, with 11 bases between.